These 11 T cell receptor beta chains share one sample of origin, sequenced in a study of early T cells in non-severe SARS-CoV-2 infection. TCRdb recomputed calls from the 5' RACE reads with MiXCR, one row per CDR3 protein. Among 87,000 or so distinct CDR3 sequences listed, about 15% were seen once. Sequencing used whole blood. These receptor sequences come from an adult who was a healthcare worker with PCR-confirmed SARS-CoV-2 infection or an uninfected control (not recorded which).

This clonotype appeared many times. This chain uses TRBV10-2 with TRBJ1-5; the D gene is possibly TRBD1 (6 bases). V dropped 10 bases and J dropped 4 bases, with 14 bases sitting between them. This CDR3 has 13 residues. Germline-derived CDR1 and CDR2 are WSHSY and SAAADI. CDR3 bases: TGCGCCACCGGGGGGCAGATAAATCAGCCCCAGCATTTT. Translation: CATGGQINQPQHF.

Ten or more counts support this clonotype. This chain uses TRBV9 with TRBJ2-7, with TRBD2 matching 7 bases. Germline CDR1 reads SGDLS; CDR2 reads YYNGEE. The junction had 7 bases not matched to a gene; V was cut back by 2 bases and J by 2 bases. The CDR3 totals 15 residues. CDR3 nucleotides: TGTGCCAGCAGCGTGGTAGCGGGTGACGCCTACGAGCAGTACTTC. It yields the protein CASSVVAGDAYEQYF.

The rearrangement uses TRBV28 and TRBJ1-2; D not resolved. This CDR3 has 13 residues. V was trimmed by 10 bases and J by 0 bases, leaving 12 bases between them. Germline lookup yields CDR1 MDHEN and CDR2 SYDVKM. The CDR3 reads CATPLRANYGYTF. CDR3 nucleotides: TGTGCCACCCCCCTTAGGGCTAACTATGGCTACACCTTC.

This clonotype occurred a few times. CDR3: CASSFSTGGTEAFF. The CDR3 DNA sequence: TGTGCCAGCAGCTTCTCGACAGGGGGCACTGAAGCTTTCTTT. The rearrangement links TRBV11-2 to TRBJ1-1; 9 bases map to TRBD1. V gave up 3 bases and J gave up 4 bases; unmatched junction bases: 3. CDR1 and CDR2 (germline): SGHAT, FQNNGV. The CDR3 loop spans 14 amino acids.

At least ten counts were recorded for this clonotype. This chain uses TRBV11-2 with TRBJ2-7; D is undetermined. The CDR3 is 14 residues long. Trimming removed 5 bases from V and 2 bases from J, with 13 bases in between. Germline V gene lookup returns CDR1 SGHAT and CDR2 FQNNGV. The CDR3 DNA reads as TGTGCCAGCAGCGAGATACAGCTAACCTACGAGCAGTACTTC. Protein sequence: CASSEIQLTYEQYF.

This clonotype was counted between two and nine times. V and J are TRBV4-1 and TRBJ2-7; no reliable D call. V was trimmed by 1 base and J by 2 bases, leaving 9 bases between them. The V gene's germline CDR1 is MGHRA and CDR2 YSYEKL. The CDR3 has 14 residues. Written as DNA, the CDR3 is TGCGCCAGCAGCCAAGGGGCAGGAGCCTACGAGCAGTACTTC. It translates to CASSQGAGAYEQYF.

Only a few counts were recorded for this clonotype. The chain couples TRBV2 to TRBJ2-1, with TRBD1 matching over 10 bases. Unmatched junction bases numbered 3, after V lost 2 bases and J lost 2 bases. Germline V gene lookup returns CDR1 SNHLY and CDR2 FYNNEI. This CDR3 is built from 16 residues. The CDR3 loop reads CASSEFGTGAYNEQFF. For the CDR3, the DNA is TGTGCCAGCAGTGAATTTGGGACAGGGGCCTACAATGAGCAGTTCTTC.

The rearrangement uses TRBV6-6 and TRBJ1-2, with 8 positions matching TRBD1. CDR1 is MNHNY and CDR2 is SVGAGI in the germline V gene (reference sequence). Trimming removed 0 bases from V and 7 bases from J; junction bases left unmatched: 10. The CDR3 extends over 16 amino acids. The CDR3 spells CASSYSRPHRGTGYTF. The CDR3, as DNA: TGTGCCAGCAGTTACTCGAGACCCCACAGGGGGACTGGCTACACCTTC.

V usage is TRBV12-3 or TRBV12-4 and J usage is TRBJ2-7, with a possible D match to TRBD1 (6 bases). The CDR3 totals 14 residues. The V end was cut by 4 bases, the J end by 5 bases, with 15 bases between. The DNA for the CDR3 is TGTGCCAGCAGTTCGAACAGGGTAGGGAACGAGCAGTACTTC. Translated: CASSSNRVGNEQYF.

This clonotype was counted only a few times. This chain connects TRBV6-2 or TRBV6-3 to TRBJ2-2, with a possible D match to TRBD2 (5 bases). CDR1 and CDR2 (germline): MNHEY, SVGEGT. Trimming took 0 bases from V and 6 from J, leaving 14 bases between them. This CDR3 spans 16 amino acids. CDR3 amino acids: CASSYSRGPPAGELFF. The DNA for the CDR3 is TGTGCCAGCAGTTACTCACGCGGGCCACCCGCCGGGGAGCTGTTTTTT.

This clonotype was found a few times. The J gene is TRBJ1-2, the V gene TRBV10-3, with TRBD1 as a possible D gene (5 bases). CDR1 ENHRY and CDR2 SYGVKD come from the germline V gene. Trimming removed 0 bases at V and 6 bases at J, with 11 bases between. This CDR3 region has 14 residues. This chain's CDR3 is CAISESAGVDGYTF. For the CDR3, the DNA is TGTGCCATCAGTGAGTCGGCGGGGGTCGATGGCTACACCTTC.